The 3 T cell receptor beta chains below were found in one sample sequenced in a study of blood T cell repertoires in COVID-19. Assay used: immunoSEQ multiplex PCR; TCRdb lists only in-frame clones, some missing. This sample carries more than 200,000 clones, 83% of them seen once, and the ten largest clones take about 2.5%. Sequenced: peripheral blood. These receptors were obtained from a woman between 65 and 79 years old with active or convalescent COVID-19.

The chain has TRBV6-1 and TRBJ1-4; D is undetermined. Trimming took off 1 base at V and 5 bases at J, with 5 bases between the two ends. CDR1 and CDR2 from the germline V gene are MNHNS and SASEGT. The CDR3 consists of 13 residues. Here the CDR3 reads CASSEGGNEKLFF. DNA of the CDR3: TGTGCCAGCAGTGAAGGAGGCAATGAAAAACTGTTTTTT.

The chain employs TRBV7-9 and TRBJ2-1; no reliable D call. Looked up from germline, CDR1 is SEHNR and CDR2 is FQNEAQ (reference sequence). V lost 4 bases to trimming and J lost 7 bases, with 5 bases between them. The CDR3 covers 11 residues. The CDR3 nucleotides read TGTGCCAGCAGCTATTATAATGAGCAGTTCTTC. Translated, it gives CASSYYNEQFF. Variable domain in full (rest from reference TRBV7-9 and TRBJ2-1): DTGVSQNPRHKITKRGQNVTFRCDPISEHNRLYWYRQTLGQGPEFLTYFQNEAQLEKSRLLSDRFSAERPKGSFSTLEIQRTEQGDSAMYLCASSYYNEQFFGPGTRLTVL.

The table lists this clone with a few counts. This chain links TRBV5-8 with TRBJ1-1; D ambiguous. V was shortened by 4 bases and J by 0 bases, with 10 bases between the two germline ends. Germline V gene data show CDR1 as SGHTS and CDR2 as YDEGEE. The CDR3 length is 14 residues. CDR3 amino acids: CASSREVLNTEAFF. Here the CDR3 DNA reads TGTGCCAGCAGCCGTGAGGTATTGAACACTGAAGCTTTCTTT.